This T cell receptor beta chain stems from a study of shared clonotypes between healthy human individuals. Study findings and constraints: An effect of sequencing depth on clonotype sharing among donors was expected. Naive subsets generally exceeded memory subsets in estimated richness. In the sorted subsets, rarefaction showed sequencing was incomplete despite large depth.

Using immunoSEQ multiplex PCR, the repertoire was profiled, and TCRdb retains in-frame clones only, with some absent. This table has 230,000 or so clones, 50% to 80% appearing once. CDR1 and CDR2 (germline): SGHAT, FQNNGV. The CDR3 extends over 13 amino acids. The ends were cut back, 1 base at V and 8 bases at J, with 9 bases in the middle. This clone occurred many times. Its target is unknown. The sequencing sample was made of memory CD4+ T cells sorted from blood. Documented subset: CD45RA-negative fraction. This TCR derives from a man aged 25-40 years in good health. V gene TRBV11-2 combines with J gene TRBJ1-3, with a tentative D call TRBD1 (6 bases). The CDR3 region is CASSLVSGDTIYF. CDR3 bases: TGTGCCAGCAGCTTAGTTTCAGGGGACACCATATATTTT.